The rows below give T cell receptor beta chains drawn from one sample of a study of graft-versus-host responses after intestinal transplantation. These receptors have no known antigen. Some clones are missing from TCRdb's copy, which holds only in-frame ones; the method was immunoSEQ multiplex PCR. The repertoire holds about 100,000 clones, with over 75% as singletons. The specimen comprised unstimulated CD4+ T cells sorted from spleen or lymph node cells, sampled before transplant. These receptors came from a human donor who was the organ donor for an intestinal transplant. Both conserved end residues are part of each CDR3. The D gene is left open where the match is weak. Only part of the rows carry a size: once, few, many, or a class if the clone is expanded.

v_gene: TRBV2
d_gene: -
abundance: -
j_gene: TRBJ2-5
CDR3aa: CASRNTGQETQYF
CDR3nt: TGTGCCAGCAGGAACACAGGACAAGAGACCCAGTACTTC

v_gene: TRBV4-1
d_gene: TRBD1
abundance: once
j_gene: TRBJ1-2
CDR3aa: CASSQPLQGNYGYTF
CDR3nt: TGCGCCAGCAGCCAACCCTTACAGGGGAACTATGGCTACACCTTC

v_gene: TRBV4-1
d_gene: TRBD1
abundance: -
j_gene: TRBJ1-5
CDR3aa: CASSQPGQGAGSNQPQHF
CDR3nt: TGCGCCAGCAGCCAACCGGGACAGGGGGCGGGAAGCAATCAGCCCCAGCATTTT

v_gene: TRBV4-2
d_gene: -
abundance: -
j_gene: TRBJ2-7
CDR3aa: CASSHPDTPRLYEQYF
CDR3nt: TGTGCCAGCAGCCACCCAGACACACCACGTTTATACGAGCAGTACTTC

v_gene: TRBV7-9
d_gene: TRBD1
abundance: -
j_gene: TRBJ2-4
CDR3aa: CASSSGTGSLAKNIQYF
CDR3nt: TGTGCCAGCAGCTCGGGGACAGGTTCGCTAGCCAAAAACATTCAGTACTTC

v_gene: TRBV19
d_gene: TRBD1
abundance: -
j_gene: TRBJ1-3
CDR3aa: CASGGQSSGNTIYF
CDR3nt: TGTGCCAGTGGGGGACAGAGCTCTGGAAACACCATATATTTT

v_gene: TRBV25-1
d_gene: -
abundance: -
j_gene: TRBJ1-6
CDR3aa: CASSELKGVGNSPLHF
CDR3nt: TGTGCCAGCAGTGAATTAAAGGGGGTTGGGAATTCACCCCTCCACTTT

v_gene: TRBV2
d_gene: TRBD1
abundance: -
j_gene: TRBJ1-2
CDR3aa: CASSVGTGGAYGYTF
CDR3nt: TGTGCCAGCAGTGTTGGAACAGGGGGCGCCTATGGCTACACCTTC

v_gene: TRBV6-1
d_gene: -
abundance: -
j_gene: TRBJ2-5
CDR3aa: CASSEMGRGVRETQYF
CDR3nt: TGTGCCAGCAGTGAAATGGGCCGGGGAGTTCGAGAGACCCAGTACTTC

v_gene: TRBV6-1
d_gene: -
abundance: -
j_gene: TRBJ1-6
CDR3aa: CASDGSRGNSPLHF
CDR3nt: TGTGCCAGCGACGGGTCCCGAGGTAATTCACCCCTCCACTTT

v_gene: TRBV10-2
d_gene: TRBD1
abundance: -
j_gene: TRBJ1-6
CDR3aa: CASRLGAGGTNSPLHF
CDR3nt: TGCGCCAGCCGCCTAGGGGCAGGGGGCACAAATTCACCCCTCCACTTT

v_gene: TRBV7-2
d_gene: -
abundance: -
j_gene: TRBJ1-1
CDR3aa: CASSLFGRVVSEAFF
CDR3nt: TGTGCCAGCAGCTTATTCGGACGGGTAGTTTCTGAAGCTTTCTTT

v_gene: TRBV5-6
d_gene: TRBD1
abundance: -
j_gene: TRBJ1-1
CDR3aa: CASSLRGLKHTEAFF
CDR3nt: TGTGCCAGCAGCTTGAGGGGGCTTAAACACACTGAAGCTTTCTTT

v_gene: TRBV7-6
d_gene: -
abundance: -
j_gene: TRBJ2-6
CDR3aa: CASSGAPPSPTNVLTF
CDR3nt: TGTGCCAGCAGCGGGGCTCCGCCCAGCCCAACCAACGTCCTGACTTTC

v_gene: TRBV7-2
d_gene: TRBD2
abundance: -
j_gene: TRBJ2-2
CDR3aa: CASSLAGRFGELFF
CDR3nt: TGTGCCAGCAGTCTAGCGGGCAGGTTTGGGGAGCTGTTTTTT

v_gene: TRBV5-1
d_gene: TRBD1
abundance: -
j_gene: TRBJ2-7
CDR3aa: CASSRNIPGQGNEQYF
CDR3nt: TGCGCCAGCAGCAGAAATATACCGGGACAGGGTAACGAGCAGTACTTC

v_gene: TRBV5-6
d_gene: -
abundance: once
j_gene: TRBJ2-6
CDR3aa: CASSLISGSGANVLTF
CDR3nt: TGTGCCAGCAGCTTGATCTCGGGGTCTGGGGCCAACGTCCTGACTTTC

v_gene: TRBV6-4
d_gene: -
abundance: -
j_gene: TRBJ1-2
CDR3aa: CASKGPPSGYTF
CDR3nt: TGTGCCAGCAAGGGACCTCCTAGTGGCTACACCTTC

v_gene: TRBV5-1
d_gene: -
abundance: -
j_gene: TRBJ1-6
CDR3aa: CASSWDSKNSPLHF
CDR3nt: TGCGCCAGCAGTTGGGACTCCAAGAATTCACCCCTCCACTTT

v_gene: TRBV10-3
d_gene: -
abundance: -
j_gene: TRBJ2-1
CDR3aa: CAISRGYNEQFF
CDR3nt: TGTGCCATCAGTCGGGGCTACAATGAGCAGTTCTTC

v_gene: TRBV18
d_gene: TRBD1
abundance: few
j_gene: TRBJ2-7
CDR3aa: CASSPGTGATYEQYF
CDR3nt: TGTGCCAGCTCCCCCGGGACAGGAGCCACCTACGAGCAGTACTTC

v_gene: TRBV5-6
d_gene: -
abundance: -
j_gene: TRBJ2-7
CDR3aa: CASSLGRTHYEQYF
CDR3nt: TGTGCCAGCAGCTTGGGGAGAACACATTACGAGCAGTACTTC

v_gene: TRBV2
d_gene: TRBD2
abundance: -
j_gene: TRBJ2-5
CDR3aa: CASRRGGARETQYF
CDR3nt: TGTGCCAGCAGGCGGGGGGGGGCCCGGGAGACCCAGTACTTC

v_gene: TRBV9
d_gene: TRBD1
abundance: -
j_gene: TRBJ1-4
CDR3aa: CASSRGTAEEKLFF
CDR3nt: TGTGCCAGCAGCCGAGGGACAGCTGAAGAAAAACTGTTTTTT

v_gene: TRBV5-1
d_gene: -
abundance: -
j_gene: TRBJ2-5
CDR3aa: CASSLGDIGTQYF
CDR3nt: TGCGCCAGCAGCTTGGGGGACATCGGGACCCAGTACTTC

v_gene: TRBV6-1
d_gene: TRBD1
abundance: -
j_gene: TRBJ1-4
CDR3aa: CASSGDRVGTRFEKLFF
CDR3nt: TGTGCCAGCAGTGGAGACAGGGTCGGGACTAGGTTCGAAAAACTGTTTTTT

v_gene: TRBV18
d_gene: -
abundance: once
j_gene: TRBJ1-2
CDR3aa: CASSPGHNYGYTF
CDR3nt: TGTGCCAGCTCACCGGGACATAACTATGGCTACACCTTC

v_gene: TRBV2
d_gene: -
abundance: -
j_gene: TRBJ1-3
CDR3aa: CASSEMVGQGGGTIYF
CDR3nt: TGTGCCAGCAGTGAAATGGTTGGTCAGGGAGGTGGCACCATATATTTT

v_gene: TRBV5-1
d_gene: TRBD2
abundance: -
j_gene: TRBJ2-3
CDR3aa: CASSFGGGAADTQYF
CDR3nt: TGCGCCAGCAGCTTCGGCGGGGGGGCGGCAGATACGCAGTATTTT

v_gene: TRBV28
d_gene: TRBD2
abundance: -
j_gene: TRBJ2-1
CDR3aa: CASRLRLAGGADEQFF
CDR3nt: TGTGCCAGCAGACTCCGACTAGCGGGGGGGGCGGATGAGCAGTTCTTC

v_gene: TRBV10-3
d_gene: TRBD1
abundance: -
j_gene: TRBJ2-3
CDR3aa: CAISLGGPSTDTQYF
CDR3nt: TGTGCCATCAGTTTAGGGGGCCCTAGCACAGATACGCAGTATTTT

v_gene: TRBV28
d_gene: -
abundance: once
j_gene: TRBJ2-7
CDR3aa: CASNKGWGEQYF
CDR3nt: TGTGCCAGCAATAAGGGCTGGGGCGAGCAGTACTTC

v_gene: TRBV19
d_gene: TRBD1
abundance: -
j_gene: TRBJ1-4
CDR3aa: CASGQGAVEKLFF
CDR3nt: TGTGCCAGTGGACAGGGGGCAGTGGAAAAACTGTTTTTT

v_gene: TRBV30
d_gene: -
abundance: -
j_gene: TRBJ1-4
CDR3aa: CAWSEYTNPNEKLFF
CDR3nt: TGTGCCTGGAGTGAATACACCAATCCCAATGAAAAACTGTTTTTT

v_gene: TRBV19
d_gene: -
abundance: -
j_gene: TRBJ1-2
CDR3aa: CASSPRAGRYGYTF
CDR3nt: TGTGCCAGTAGTCCCCGTGCAGGGAGGTATGGCTACACCTTC

v_gene: TRBV7-7
d_gene: -
abundance: -
j_gene: TRBJ2-3
CDR3aa: CASSLGLGVSDTQYF
CDR3nt: TGTGCCAGCAGCTTAGGTTTAGGGGTATCAGATACGCAGTATTTT

v_gene: TRBV10-3
d_gene: -
abundance: -
j_gene: TRBJ2-5
CDR3aa: CAITPGDQETQYF
CDR3nt: TGTGCCATCACCCCCGGGGACCAAGAGACCCAGTACTTC